A selection of T cell receptor beta chains follows, all from one sample in a study of shared clonotypes between healthy human individuals. TCRdb's table, derived via immunoSEQ multiplex PCR, lists solely in-frame clones and lacks some. The sample has some 1.5 million clones; around 97% are singletons. The sequencing input was naive CD4+ T cells sorted from blood. The receptors here all came from a man aged 25-40 years in good health. Each CDR3 is given with its conserved first and last residue. Each record gives: D gene, clone size, V gene, J gene, CDR3 DNA, CDR3 protein. D genes are given only for firm matches. Some rows mark clone size as missing; the rest say once, few, many or name a class of expanded clone.

TRBD1	NA	TRBV7-2	TRBJ1-5	TGTGCCAGCAGCCGCACAGGGGGCAATCAGCCCCAGCATTTT	CASSRTGGNQPQHF
NA	NA	TRBV6-1	TRBJ2-1	TGTGCCAGCAGTGTTGGCCCCATTAACAATGAGCAGTTCTTC	CASSVGPINNEQFF
TRBD2	NA	TRBV6-1	TRBJ2-1	TGTGCCAGCAGTGTGAGCCTAGCGGGTGAGCAGTTCTTC	CASSVSLAGEQFF
TRBD1	NA	TRBV2	TRBJ2-6	TGTGCCACCACCGGGACAGGGGACTCTGGGGCCAACGTCCTGACTTTC	CATTGTGDSGANVLTF
NA	NA	TRBV5-1	TRBJ2-5	TGCGCCAGCAGCTTGGCCTTCGAGACCCAGTACTTC	CASSLAFETQYF
TRBD2	NA	TRBV29-1	TRBJ2-5	TGCAGCGTCGAGCTAGCGGGAGGAGGGTTGGAGACCCAGTACTTC	CSVELAGGGLETQYF
NA	NA	TRBV4-3	TRBJ2-3	TGCGCCAGCAGCCAAGAGCATGGCACAGATACGCAGTATTTT	CASSQEHGTDTQYF
NA	NA	TRBV6-1	TRBJ2-3	TGTGCCAGCAGTGAAACAGGGAACCGCGCAGATACGCAGTATTTT	CASSETGNRADTQYF
TRBD2	NA	TRBV5-1	TRBJ2-3	TGCGCCAGCAGCAATAGCGGGAGCACAGATACGCAGTATTTT	CASSNSGSTDTQYF
NA	NA	TRBV10-3	TRBJ1-3	TGTGCCATCAGTGACTTCGGAACAGGCTCAAACACCATATATTTT	CAISDFGTGSNTIYF
TRBD1	NA	TRBV27	TRBJ2-7	TGTGCCAGCAGTCGCGGACAGGGGGCCTACGAGCAGTACTTC	CASSRGQGAYEQYF
TRBD2	once	TRBV2	TRBJ2-1	TGTGCCAGCAGTGAAACTAGCGGAAATGAGCAGTTCTTC	CASSETSGNEQFF
NA	NA	TRBV7-9	TRBJ2-7	TGTGCCAGCAGCCCGAGAACCCACTACGAGCAGTACTTC	CASSPRTHYEQYF
TRBD2	once	TRBV27	TRBJ2-1	TGTGCCAGCAGTTTAAAACGGGAGGGGGTGTATGAGCAGTTCTTC	CASSLKREGVYEQFF
NA	NA	TRBV7-2	TRBJ1-3	TGTGCCAGCGGGTCGGACACCATATATTTT	CASGSDTIYF
NA	NA	TRBV28	TRBJ2-7	TGTGCCAGCACCCCTAGGCGCGGGACCGACGAGCAGTACTTC	CASTPRRGTDEQYF
TRBD2	NA	TRBV7-2	TRBJ2-5	TGTGCCAGCAGCTTAGCGAAGTCGTTAGCGGGAGGAGAGACCCAGTACTTC	CASSLAKSLAGGETQYF
NA	NA	TRBV6-5	TRBJ2-7	TGTGCCAGCAGTTACCTTGGGGTCAGATCCGACGAGCAGTACTTC	CASSYLGVRSDEQYF
NA	NA	TRBV18	TRBJ2-2	TGTGCCAGCTCACCACCGGGCAGGAACACCGGGGAGCTGTTTTTT	CASSPPGRNTGELFF
NA	NA	TRBV2	TRBJ2-5	TGTGCCAGCTCTCTTTCGGAGACCCAGTACTTC	CASSLSETQYF
NA	NA	TRBV28	TRBJ2-1	TGTGCCAGCAGTTTTATAGGGCTTGATGAGCAGTTCTTC	CASSFIGLDEQFF
NA	NA	TRBV5-1	TRBJ1-5	TGCGCCAGCAGGGAGGGGAGCAATCAGCCCCAGCATTTT	CASREGSNQPQHF
NA	NA	TRBV27	TRBJ2-3	TGTGCCAGCAGTTTAGGCTCGGGACTCCGCACAGATACGCAGTATTTT	CASSLGSGLRTDTQYF
NA	NA	TRBV7-7	TRBJ2-5	TGTGCCAGCAGCCAGGCAGGGGGGATGGAGACCCAGTACTTC	CASSQAGGMETQYF
NA	once	TRBV6-1	TRBJ1-2	TGTGCCAGCAGTGGCACCTGGGGCTACACCTTC	CASSGTWGYTF
TRBD2	NA	TRBV11-3	TRBJ2-3	TGTGCCAGCAGCTTAGCACTAGCGGGAGCGCCAGATACGCAGTATTTT	CASSLALAGAPDTQYF
NA	NA	TRBV19	TRBJ2-7	TGTGCCAGTAGTCGGGGGGCTACCTACGAGCAGTACTTC	CASSRGATYEQYF
TRBD2	NA	TRBV19	TRBJ2-7	TGTGCCACCTCGGGACTAGCCGCCTACGAGCAGTACTTC	CATSGLAAYEQYF
NA	NA	TRBV7-9	TRBJ1-2	TGTGCCAGCAGCTTGACAGGCTCCCTCGTTAACTATGGCTACACCTTC	CASSLTGSLVNYGYTF
TRBD1	NA	TRBV5-5	TRBJ1-5	TGTGCCACCAGTAGTGGTAGGGGGCACAATCAGCCCCAGCATTTT	CATSSGRGHNQPQHF
NA	NA	TRBV7-4	TRBJ2-1	TGTGCCAGCACCTCTGACAATGAGCAGTTCTTC	CASTSDNEQFF
NA	NA	TRBV27	TRBJ2-2	TGTGCCAGCAGTACCATGGGGGGCATAACCGGGGAGCTGTTTTTT	CASSTMGGITGELFF
NA	NA	TRBV19	TRBJ2-5	TGTGCCAGTAGTATGGGCAGGGGCCTAGATAAAGAGACCCAGTACTTC	CASSMGRGLDKETQYF
TRBD2	once	TRBV5-1	TRBJ2-5	TGCGCCAGCAGCTTGGCGGGGACTAGCGCCCAGTACTTC	CASSLAGTSAQYF
TRBD2	NA	TRBV7-9	TRBJ2-5	TGTGCCAGCAGCTTGGGGAGGGCCAGCGGACAAGAGACCCAGTACTTC	CASSLGRASGQETQYF
TRBD1	NA	TRBV18	TRBJ2-2	TGTGCCAGCTCAATCGACAGGGGGCTGGACACCGGGGAGCTGTTTTTT	CASSIDRGLDTGELFF
NA	NA	TRBV6-5	TRBJ1-5	TGTGCCAGCAGTTCATGGGGCGGGGGGGGCAATCAGCCCCAGCATTTT	CASSSWGGGGNQPQHF
NA	NA	TRBV5-4	TRBJ2-7	TGTGCCAGCAATGATCGGCGGGTTTCCTACGAGCAGTACTTC	CASNDRRVSYEQYF
TRBD1	NA	TRBV5-1	TRBJ2-1	TGCGCCAGCAGCTTTACAGGGGGATCGGGTAATGAGCAGTTCTTC	CASSFTGGSGNEQFF
TRBD2	once	TRBV15	TRBJ2-3	TGTGCCACCAGCAAAATCGCGGGAGTCGGCACAGATACGCAGTATTTT	CATSKIAGVGTDTQYF
NA	NA	TRBV29-1	TRBJ1-2	TGCAGCGTTGATCGCGACAGCTATGGCTACACCTTC	CSVDRDSYGYTF
NA	NA	TRBV7-2	TRBJ1-2	TGTGCCAGCAGCTTAGTAGCTTCGGTGAACTATGGCTACACCTTC	CASSLVASVNYGYTF
NA	NA	TRBV7-6	TRBJ2-7	TGTGCCAGCAGCTTAGGCCGGCGGTCGGGCGAGCAGTACTTC	CASSLGRRSGEQYF
TRBD1	NA	TRBV27	TRBJ1-1	TGTGCCAGCAGTCCGGGGACAGTAATCGATGAAGCTTTCTTT	CASSPGTVIDEAFF
NA	NA	TRBV19	TRBJ1-5	TGTGCCAGTCGACTAACCCATCAGCCCCAGCATTTT	CASRLTHQPQHF
NA	NA	TRBV27	TRBJ2-3	TGTGCCAGCAGATACTTAAGCCGGGGGTCCAGCACAGATACGCAGTATTTT	CASRYLSRGSSTDTQYF
TRBD1	NA	TRBV7-8	TRBJ1-1	TGTGCCAGCAGCCAAGACAGGGGGCGCGGGGTGCGAACTGAAGCTTTCTTT	CASSQDRGRGVRTEAFF
NA	NA	TRBV6-5	TRBJ1-5	TGTGCCAGCAGTTACTCGCCGGCGAGCAATCAGCCCCAGCATTTT	CASSYSPASNQPQHF
TRBD1	NA	TRBV6-6	TRBJ2-2	TGTGCCAGCAGTTACGATCAGGGGGCACTCACCGGGGAGCTGTTTTTT	CASSYDQGALTGELFF
NA	NA	TRBV5-1	TRBJ1-5	TGCGCCAGCAGCTTGGCGGGGGGCGGCAATCAGCCCCAGCATTTT	CASSLAGGGNQPQHF
TRBD2	NA	TRBV9	TRBJ2-7	TGTGCCAGCAGCGGCGGACTAGCGGGCAACTACGAGCAGTACTTC	CASSGGLAGNYEQYF
TRBD2	once	TRBV27	TRBJ2-4	TGTGCCAGCAGGGCTAGCGGTAAAAACATTCAGTACTTC	CASRASGKNIQYF
TRBD2	NA	TRBV11-2	TRBJ2-2	TGTGCCAGCAGCTTAGCGGGAGGAGACACCGGGGAGCTGTTTTTT	CASSLAGGDTGELFF
TRBD1	NA	TRBV28	TRBJ2-7	TGTGCCAGCAGTTTAGGGGGACAGGCCCACGAGCAGTACTTC	CASSLGGQAHEQYF